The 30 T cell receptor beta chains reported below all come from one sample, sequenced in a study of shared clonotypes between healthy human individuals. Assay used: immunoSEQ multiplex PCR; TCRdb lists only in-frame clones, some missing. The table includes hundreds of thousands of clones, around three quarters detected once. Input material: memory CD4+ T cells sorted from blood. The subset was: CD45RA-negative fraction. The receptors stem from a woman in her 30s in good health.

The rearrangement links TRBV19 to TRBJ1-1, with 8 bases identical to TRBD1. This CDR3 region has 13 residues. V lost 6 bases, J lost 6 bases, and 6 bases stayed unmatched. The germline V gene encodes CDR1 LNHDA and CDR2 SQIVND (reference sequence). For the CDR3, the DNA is TGTGCCAGTAGGTTACAGGGGGTGGCTGAAGCTTTCTTT. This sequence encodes CASRLQGVAEAFF.

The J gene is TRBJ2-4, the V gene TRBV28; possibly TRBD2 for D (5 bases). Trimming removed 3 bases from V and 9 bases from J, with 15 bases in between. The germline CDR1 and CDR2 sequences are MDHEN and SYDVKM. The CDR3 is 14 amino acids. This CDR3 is CASSLGGELSIQYF. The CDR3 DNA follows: TGTGCCAGCAGTTTGGGTGGGGAGTTAAGCATTCAGTACTTC.

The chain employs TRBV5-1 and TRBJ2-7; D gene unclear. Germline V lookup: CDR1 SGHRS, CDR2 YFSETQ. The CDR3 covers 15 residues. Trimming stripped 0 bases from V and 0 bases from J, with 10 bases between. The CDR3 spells CASSLVGTGSYEQYF. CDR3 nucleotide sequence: TGCGCCAGCAGCTTGGTGGGCACGGGCTCCTACGAGCAGTACTTC.

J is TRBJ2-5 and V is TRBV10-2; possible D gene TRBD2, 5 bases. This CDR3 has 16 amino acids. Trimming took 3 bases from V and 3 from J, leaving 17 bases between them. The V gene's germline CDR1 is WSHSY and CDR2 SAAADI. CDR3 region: CASSERRGIMKETQYF. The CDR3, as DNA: TGCGCCAGCAGTGAACGCCGGGGAATAATGAAAGAGACCCAGTACTTC.

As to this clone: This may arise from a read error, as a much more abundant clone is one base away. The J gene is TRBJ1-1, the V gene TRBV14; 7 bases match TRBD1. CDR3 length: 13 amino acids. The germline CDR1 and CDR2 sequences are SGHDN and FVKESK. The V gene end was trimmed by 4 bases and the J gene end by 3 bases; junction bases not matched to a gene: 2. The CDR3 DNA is TGTGCCAGCAGCCGACAGGGATACACTGAAGCTTTCTTT. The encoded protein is CASSRQGYTEAFF.

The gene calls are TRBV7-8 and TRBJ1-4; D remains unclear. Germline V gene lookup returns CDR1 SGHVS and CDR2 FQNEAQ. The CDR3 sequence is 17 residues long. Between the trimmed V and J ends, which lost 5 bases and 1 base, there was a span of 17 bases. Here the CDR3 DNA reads TGTGCCAGCAGCACTTCCCACGCGACGGTAACTAATGAAAAACTGTTTTTT. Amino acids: CASSTSHATVTNEKLFF. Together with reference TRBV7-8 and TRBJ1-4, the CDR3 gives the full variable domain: GAGVSQSPRYKVAKRGQDVALRCDPISGHVSLFWYQQALGQGPEFLTYFQNEAQLDKSGLPSDRFFAERPEGSVSTLKIQRTQQEDSAVYLCASSTSHATVTNEKLFFGSGTQLSVL.

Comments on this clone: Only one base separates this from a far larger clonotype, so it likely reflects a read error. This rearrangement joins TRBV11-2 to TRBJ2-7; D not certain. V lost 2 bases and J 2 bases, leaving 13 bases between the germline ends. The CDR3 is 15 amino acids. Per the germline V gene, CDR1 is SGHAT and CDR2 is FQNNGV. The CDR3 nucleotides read TGTGCCAGCAGCTTACCCCAGGCTCCAACCTACGAGCAGTACTTC. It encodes CASSLPQAPTYEQYF.

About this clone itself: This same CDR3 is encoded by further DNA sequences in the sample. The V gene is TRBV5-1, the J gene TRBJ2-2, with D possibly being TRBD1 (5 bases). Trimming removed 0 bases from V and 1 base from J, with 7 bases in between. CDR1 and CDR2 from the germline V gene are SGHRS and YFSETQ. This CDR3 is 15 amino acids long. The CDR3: CASSLGQLNTGELFF. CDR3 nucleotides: TGCGCCAGCAGCTTGGGACAGCTGAACACCGGGGAGCTGTTTTTT.

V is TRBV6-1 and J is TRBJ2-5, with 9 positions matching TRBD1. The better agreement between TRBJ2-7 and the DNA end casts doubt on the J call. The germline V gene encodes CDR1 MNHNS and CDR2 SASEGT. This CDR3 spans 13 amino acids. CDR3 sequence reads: CASSPTGGYEQYF. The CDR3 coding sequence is TGTGCCAGCAGTCCGACAGGGGGCTACGAGCAGTACTTC.

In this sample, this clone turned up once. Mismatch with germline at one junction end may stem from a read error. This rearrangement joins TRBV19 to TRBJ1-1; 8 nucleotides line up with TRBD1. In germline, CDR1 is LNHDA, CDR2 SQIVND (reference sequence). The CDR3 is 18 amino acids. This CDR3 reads CASSTSTGGGAMNAEAFF. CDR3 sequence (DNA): TGTGCCAGTAGCACAAGTACAGGGGGAGGAGCCATGAACGCTGAAGCTTTCTTT.

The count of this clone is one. As DNA, the CDR3 is TGTGCCAGCAGCCAACAGGGACGGACAGATACGCAGTATTTT. Translating gives CASSQQGRTDTQYF. The chain joins TRBV2 to TRBJ2-3, with a possible D match to TRBD1 (6 bases). CDR1 and CDR2 (germline): SNHLY, FYNNEI. V dropped 6 bases and J dropped 3 bases, with 13 bases sitting between them. This CDR3 has 14 residues.

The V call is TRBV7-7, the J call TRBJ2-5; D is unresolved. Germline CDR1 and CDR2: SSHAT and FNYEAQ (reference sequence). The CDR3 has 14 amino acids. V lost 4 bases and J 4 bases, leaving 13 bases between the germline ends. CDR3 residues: CASSYRGSPETQYF. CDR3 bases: TGTGCCAGCAGCTACCGCGGATCACCAGAGACCCAGTACTTC.

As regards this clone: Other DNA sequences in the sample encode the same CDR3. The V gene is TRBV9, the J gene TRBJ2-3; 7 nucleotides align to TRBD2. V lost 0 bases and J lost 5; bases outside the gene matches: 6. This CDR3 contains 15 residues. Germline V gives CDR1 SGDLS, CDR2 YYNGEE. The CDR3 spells CASSVGLAGEDTQYF. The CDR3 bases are TGTGCCAGCAGCGTAGGACTAGCAGGTGAAGATACGCAGTATTTT.

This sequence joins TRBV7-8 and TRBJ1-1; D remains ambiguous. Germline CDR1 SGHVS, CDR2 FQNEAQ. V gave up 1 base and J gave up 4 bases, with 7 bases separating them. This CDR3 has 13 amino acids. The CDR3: CASSLVRVTEAFF. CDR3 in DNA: TGTGCCAGCAGCTTAGTAAGGGTCACTGAAGCTTTCTTT. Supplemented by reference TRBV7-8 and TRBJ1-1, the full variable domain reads GAGVSQSPRYKVAKRGQDVALRCDPISGHVSLFWYQQALGQGPEFLTYFQNEAQLDKSGLPSDRFFAERPEGSVSTLKIQRTQQEDSAVYLCASSLVRVTEAFFGQGTRLTVV.

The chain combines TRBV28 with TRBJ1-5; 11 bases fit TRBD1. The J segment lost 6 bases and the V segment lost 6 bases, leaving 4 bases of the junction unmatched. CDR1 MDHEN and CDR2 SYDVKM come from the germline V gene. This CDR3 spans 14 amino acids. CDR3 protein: CASSGTGGFQPQHF. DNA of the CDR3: TGTGCCAGCAGCGGGACAGGGGGTTTTCAGCCCCAGCATTTT.

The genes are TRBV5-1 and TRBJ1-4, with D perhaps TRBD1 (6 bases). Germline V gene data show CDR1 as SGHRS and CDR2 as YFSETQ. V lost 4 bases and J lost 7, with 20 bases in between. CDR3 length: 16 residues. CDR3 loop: CASSGTLGGMAEKLFF. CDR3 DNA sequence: TGCGCCAGCAGCGGAACGCTAGGGGGAATGGCTGAAAAACTGTTTTTT. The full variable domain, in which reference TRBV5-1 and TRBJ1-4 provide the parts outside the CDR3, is KAGVTQTPRYLIKTRGQQVTLSCSPISGHRSVSWYQQTPGQGLQFLFEYFSETQRNKGNFPGRFSGRQFSNSRSEMNVSTLELGDSALYLCASSGTLGGMAEKLFFGSGTQLSVL.

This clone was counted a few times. CDR3 loop: CASSPGRDVDYTF. As DNA, the CDR3 is TGTGCCAGCTCTCCGGGACGGGATGTAGACTACACCTTC. The J gene is TRBJ1-2, the V gene TRBV2; weak D call: TRBD1 (5 bases). From germline, CDR1 is SNHLY and CDR2 FYNNEI. Trimming stripped 8 bases from V and 10 bases from J, with 20 bases between. CDR3 size: 13 residues.

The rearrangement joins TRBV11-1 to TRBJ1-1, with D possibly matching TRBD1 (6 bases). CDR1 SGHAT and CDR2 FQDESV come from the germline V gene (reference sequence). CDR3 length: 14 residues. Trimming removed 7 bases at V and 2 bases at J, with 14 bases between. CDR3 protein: CASNRDNLNTEAFF. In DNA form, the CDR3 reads TGTGCCAGCAATCGGGACAACCTTAACACTGAAGCTTTCTTT. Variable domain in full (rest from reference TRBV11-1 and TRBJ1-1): EAEVAQSPRYKITEKSQAVAFWCDPISGHATLYWYRQILGQGPELLVQFQDESVVDDSQLPKDRFSAERLKGVDSTLKIQPAELGDSAMYLCASNRDNLNTEAFFGQGTRLTVV.

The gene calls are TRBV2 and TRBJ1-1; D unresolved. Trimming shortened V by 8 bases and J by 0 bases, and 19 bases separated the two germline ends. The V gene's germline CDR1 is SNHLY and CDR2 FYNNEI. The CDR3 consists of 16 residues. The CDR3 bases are TGTGCCAGCCGAGTCGCCTTGTCGGCTATGAACACTGAAGCTTTCTTT. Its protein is CASRVALSAMNTEAFF. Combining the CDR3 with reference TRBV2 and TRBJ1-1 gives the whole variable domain EPEVTQTPSHQVTQMGQEVILRCVPISNHLYFYWYRQILGQKVEFLVSFYNNEISEKSEIFDDQFSVERPDGSNFTLKIRSTKLEDSAMYFCASRVALSAMNTEAFFGQGTRLTVV.

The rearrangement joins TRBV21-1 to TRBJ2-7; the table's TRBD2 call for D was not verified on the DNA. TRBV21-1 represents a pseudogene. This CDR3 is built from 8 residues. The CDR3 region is CALLEQYF. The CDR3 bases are TGTGCCCTCCTAGAGCAGTACTTC.

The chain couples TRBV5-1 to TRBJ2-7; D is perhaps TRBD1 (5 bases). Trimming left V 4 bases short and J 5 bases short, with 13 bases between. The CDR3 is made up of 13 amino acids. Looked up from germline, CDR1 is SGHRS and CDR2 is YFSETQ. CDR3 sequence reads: CASSRTEQDEQYF. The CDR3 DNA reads TGCGCCAGCAGCCGGACGGAACAGGACGAGCAGTACTTC.

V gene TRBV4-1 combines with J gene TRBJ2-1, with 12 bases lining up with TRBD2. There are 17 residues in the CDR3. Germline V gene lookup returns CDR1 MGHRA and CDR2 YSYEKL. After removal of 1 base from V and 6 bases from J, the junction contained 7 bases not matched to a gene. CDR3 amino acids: CASSQGRLAGGLNEQFF. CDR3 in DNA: TGCGCCAGCAGCCAAGGTCGTCTAGCGGGAGGGCTCAATGAGCAGTTCTTC.

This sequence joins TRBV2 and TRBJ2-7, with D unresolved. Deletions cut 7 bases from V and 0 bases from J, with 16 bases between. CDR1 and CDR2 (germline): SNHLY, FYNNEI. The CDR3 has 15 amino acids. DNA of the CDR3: TGTGCCAGCATAGGTCCTTCTACACTCTCCTACGAGCAGTACTTC. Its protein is CASIGPSTLSYEQYF.

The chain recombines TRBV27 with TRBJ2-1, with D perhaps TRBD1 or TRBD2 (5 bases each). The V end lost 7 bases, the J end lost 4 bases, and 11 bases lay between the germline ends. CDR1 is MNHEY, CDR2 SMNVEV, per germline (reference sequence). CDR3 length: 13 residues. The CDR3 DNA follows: TGTGCCAGCATGGGGACGGGGTACAATGAGCAGTTCTTC. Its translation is CASMGTGYNEQFF.

For the CDR3, the DNA is TGTGCCAGCAGCTTGGCAGGGCAGACCCAGTACTTC. Protein: CASSLAGQTQYF. The V gene is TRBV11-1, the J gene TRBJ2-5; a possible D gene is TRBD1 (5 bases). Looked up from germline, CDR1 is SGHAT and CDR2 is FQDESV (reference sequence). The CDR3 covers 12 residues. Trimming stripped 3 bases from V and 6 bases from J, with 8 bases between.

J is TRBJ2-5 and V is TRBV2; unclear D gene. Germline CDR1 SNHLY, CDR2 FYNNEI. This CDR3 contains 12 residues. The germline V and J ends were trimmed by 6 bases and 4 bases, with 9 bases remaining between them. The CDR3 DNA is TGTGCCAGCAGCTCTAGTTCAGAGACCCAGTACTTC. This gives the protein CASSSSSETQYF.

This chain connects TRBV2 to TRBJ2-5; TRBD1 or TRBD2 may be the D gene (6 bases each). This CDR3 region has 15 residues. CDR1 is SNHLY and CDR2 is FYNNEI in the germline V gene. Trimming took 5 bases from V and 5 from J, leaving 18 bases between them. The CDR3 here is CASSQQQGLAETQYF. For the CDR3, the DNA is TGTGCCAGCAGTCAACAACAGGGACTGGCCGAGACCCAGTACTTC.

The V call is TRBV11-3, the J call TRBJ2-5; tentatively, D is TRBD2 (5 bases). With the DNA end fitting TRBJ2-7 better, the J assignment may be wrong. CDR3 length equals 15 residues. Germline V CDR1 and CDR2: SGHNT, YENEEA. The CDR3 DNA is TGTGCCAGCAGCCGGGGTAGACACGGGACCTACGAGCAGTACTTC. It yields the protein CASSRGRHGTYEQYF.

CDR3 region: CASRLGQNTGELFF. The CDR3 coding sequence is TGTGCCAGCAGACTCGGACAGAACACCGGGGAGCTGTTTTTT. The chain combines TRBV7-3 with TRBJ2-2; tentative D call: TRBD1 (5 bases). This CDR3 comprises 14 residues. Trimming cost V 6 bases and J 1 base, with 9 bases left between them. CDR1 is SGHTA and CDR2 is FQGTGA in the germline V gene.

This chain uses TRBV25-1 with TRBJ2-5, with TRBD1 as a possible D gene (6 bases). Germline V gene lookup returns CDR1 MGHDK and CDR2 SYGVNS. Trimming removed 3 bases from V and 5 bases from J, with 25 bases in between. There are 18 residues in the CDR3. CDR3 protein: CASSDLAKTGEQRETQYF. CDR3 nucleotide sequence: TGTGCCAGCAGTGACTTAGCGAAGACAGGAGAACAACGGGAGACCCAGTACTTC.